The 25 T cell receptor beta chains reported below all come from one sample, sequenced in a study of OX40 agonist ivuxolimab in advanced cancers. The method was immunoSEQ multiplex PCR; TCRdb's version includes in-frame clones alone and lacks a portion of them. Among tens of thousands of clones, 85% were seen once, and the ten largest hold about a sixth. Sequenced material: CD4+ or CD8+ T cells sorted from blood, taken in a trial of the OX40 agonist ivuxolimab. These receptors all stem from an adult with an advanced solid tumor such as melanoma, head and neck, liver or kidney cancer.

This clone appeared once. V and J are TRBV19 and TRBJ1-3; 7 bases fit TRBD1. Germline V lookup: CDR1 LNHDA, CDR2 SQIVND (reference sequence). The V and J ends lost 2 bases and 2 bases, in that order; junction bases with no gene match: 3. This CDR3 is built from 15 residues. The CDR3 loop reads CASSITTGTGNTIYF. CDR3 bases: TGTGCCAGTAGTATAACGACAGGGACTGGAAACACCATATATTTT.

The chain is built from TRBV9 and TRBJ2-3, with unresolved D. Germline V gene sequence: CDR1 SGDLS, CDR2 YYNGEE. The CDR3 covers 13 residues. The V gene lost 2 bases and the J gene lost 4 bases, with 8 bases spanning the gap. CDR3 DNA: TGTGCCAGCAGCGTTGACGGAGCAGATACGCAGTATTTT. Amino acids: CASSVDGADTQYF.

The chain carries TRBV6-5 and TRBJ2-2; 8 nucleotides align to TRBD2. CDR1 MNHEY and CDR2 SVGAGI come from the germline V gene. The V gene end was trimmed by 5 bases and the J gene end by 4 bases; junction bases not matched to a gene: 6. The length of the CDR3 is 15 residues. CDR3 bases: TGTGCCAGCAGTGGACGGGAGGGCCTCACCGGGGAGCTGTTTTTT. Translation gives CASSGREGLTGELFF.

The chain uses TRBV27 and TRBJ2-1; D ambiguous. CDR3 length: 17 amino acids. Germline CDR1 and CDR2: MNHEY and SMNVEV (reference sequence). V was pared by 5 bases and J by 2 bases, with 19 bases between. CDR3 in amino acids: CASSPLVVGSPYNEQFF. Here the CDR3 DNA reads TGTGCCAGCAGTCCCTTGGTGGTAGGTTCTCCCTACAATGAGCAGTTCTTC.

The chain recombines TRBV5-4 with TRBJ2-5; no clear D. The CDR3 is 14 residues long. The germline gives CDR1 SGHNT, CDR2 YYREEE (reference sequence). Deletions cut 3 bases from V and 1 base from J, with 10 bases between. The CDR3 region is CASSSTLSQETQYF. In nucleotides, the CDR3 is TGTGCCAGCAGCTCGACACTATCCCAAGAGACCCAGTACTTC.

The chain's CDR3 is CASSALQWASTDTQYF. The CDR3 DNA is TGTGCCAGCAGTGCCCTACAGTGGGCCAGCACAGATACGCAGTATTTT. The rearrangement uses TRBV25-1 and TRBJ2-3; D remains ambiguous. Trimming pared 4 bases from V and 0 bases from J, leaving 14 bases between. The CDR3 runs to 16 residues. The germline V gene has CDR1 MGHDK and CDR2 SYGVNS.

This rearrangement joins TRBV6-4 to TRBJ1-2; D may be TRBD1 (5 bases). V was clipped by 4 bases and J by 3 bases, with 9 bases between them. The CDR3 length is 13 residues. Germline CDR1 is MRHNA and CDR2 is SNTAGT. In DNA form, the CDR3 reads TGTGCCAGCAGTGGGGACGGATACTATGGCTACACCTTC. Translating gives CASSGDGYYGYTF.

The chain links TRBV5-6 to TRBJ1-1, with D possibly being TRBD1 (5 bases). V was shortened by 3 bases and J by 4 bases, with 10 bases between the two germline ends. CDR1 is SGHDT and CDR2 is YYEEEE in the germline V gene. This CDR3 spans 13 amino acids. CDR3 sequence reads: CASSSDRGTEAFF. The CDR3 region has the DNA TGTGCCAGCAGCTCCGACAGAGGCACTGAAGCTTTCTTT.

CDR3 amino acids: CASSGGQGALGNTEAFF. DNA of the CDR3: TGTGCCAGCAGCGGTGGACAGGGGGCGCTTGGGAACACTGAAGCTTTCTTT. The V call is TRBV9, the J call TRBJ1-1, with 11 positions matching TRBD1. This CDR3 has 17 amino acids. The junction had 8 bases not matched to a gene; V was cut back by 3 bases and J by 1 base. Germline CDR1 reads SGDLS; CDR2 reads YYNGEE.

The genes are TRBV7-8 and TRBJ2-7; no clear D. This CDR3 spans 12 amino acids. V shed 6 bases and J shed 5 bases, with 11 bases lying between them. CDR1 is SGHVS, CDR2 FQNEAQ, per germline. This CDR3 reads CASRLSGHEQYF. The CDR3 DNA reads TGTGCCAGCAGATTAAGTGGCCACGAGCAGTACTTC.

The chain carries TRBV14 and TRBJ2-5; D call uncertain. Deletions cut 8 bases from V and 5 bases from J, with 12 bases between. CDR3 length: 12 residues. Per germline, CDR1 SGHDN and CDR2 FVKESK. In DNA, the CDR3 is TGTGCCAGCGGTCCGGCCCCGGAGACCCAGTACTTC. This encodes CASGPAPETQYF. Filled out from reference TRBV14 and TRBJ2-5, the complete variable domain reads EAGVTQFPSHSVIEKGQTVTLRCDPISGHDNLYWYRRVMGKEIKFLLHFVKESKQDESGMPNNRFLAERTGGTYSTLKVQPAELEDSGVYFCASGPAPETQYFGPGTRLLVL.

The rearrangement joins TRBV11-2 to TRBJ2-3; D tentatively fits TRBD1 or TRBD2 (5 bases each). CDR3 length: 17 residues. The V end lost 6 bases, the J end lost 2 bases, and 21 bases lay between the germline ends. Germline loops: CDR1 SGHAT, CDR2 FQNNGV. Here the CDR3 reads CASSPPTGWGYTDTQYF. DNA for the CDR3: TGTGCCAGCAGTCCTCCGACGGGGTGGGGGTACACAGATACGCAGTATTTT.

The V gene is TRBV19, the J gene TRBJ1-5; 8 bases fit TRBD1. Germline V CDR1 and CDR2: LNHDA, SQIVND (reference sequence). CDR3 length: 14 residues. The trim removed 4 bases at V and 6 bases at J, leaving 5 bases unmatched. The CDR3 nucleotides read TGTGCCAGTAGTACCCAGGGGGCGGGTCAGCCCCAGCATTTT. Its translation: CASSTQGAGQPQHF.

The chain combines TRBV6-5 with TRBJ2-5; D perhaps matches TRBD2 (5 bases). There are 15 residues in the CDR3. Germline CDR1 and CDR2: MNHEY and SVGAGI. The germline V and J ends were trimmed by 3 bases and 2 bases, with 13 bases remaining between them. The CDR3, as DNA: TGTGCCAGCAGTTATACAGCGGTCATACAAGAGACCCAGTACTTC. This sequence encodes CASSYTAVIQETQYF.

The chain carries TRBV6-5 and TRBJ2-3, with D perhaps matching TRBD2 (6 bases). V dropped 0 bases and J dropped 6 bases, with 13 bases sitting between them. This CDR3 spans 15 amino acids. Germline V CDR1 and CDR2: MNHEY, SVGAGI. The CDR3 loop reads CASSYSGLRADTQYF. Here the CDR3 DNA reads TGTGCCAGCAGTTACTCTGGACTAAGGGCCGATACGCAGTATTTT.

The genes are TRBV9 and TRBJ2-2; D uncertain. The CDR3 runs 13 residues. Deletions cut 2 bases from V and 6 bases from J, with 8 bases between. CDR1 SGDLS and CDR2 YYNGEE come from the germline V gene. CDR3 sequence (DNA): TGTGCCAGCAGCGTCCATTCCGCCGGGGAGCTGTTTTTT. Residues: CASSVHSAGELFF.

The chain links TRBV5-4 to TRBJ1-2; 9 nucleotides line up with TRBD1. CDR3 length: 14 residues. Germline V gives CDR1 SGHNT, CDR2 YYREEE (reference sequence). V was clipped by 3 bases and J by 6 bases; unmatched bases: 6. CDR3 bases: TGTGCCAGCAGCTCACAGGGGGCGGTCAATGGCTACACCTTC. Amino acids: CASSSQGAVNGYTF.

The chain joins TRBV4-3 to TRBJ2-5, with a possible D match to TRBD2 (6 bases). Germline CDR1 reads LGHNA; CDR2 reads YSLEER. The CDR3 is 17 residues long. Trimming stripped 0 bases from V and 4 bases from J, with 18 bases between. CDR3 sequence (DNA): TGCGCCAGCAGCCAAGAGTTCACGGGGACCGGGGGAGAGACCCAGTACTTC. As protein: CASSQEFTGTGGETQYF.

The chain uses TRBV2 and TRBJ2-7, with 9 bases fitting TRBD2. The CDR3 spans 15 residues. Unmatched junction bases numbered 12, after V lost 5 bases and J lost 7 bases. CDR1 and CDR2 (germline): SNHLY, FYNNEI. Here the CDR3 reads CASSPVVAGVGEQYF. The CDR3 DNA reads as TGTGCCAGCAGTCCCGTAGTAGCGGGAGTGGGGGAGCAGTACTTC. The entire variable domain, with the rest obtained from reference TRBV2 and TRBJ2-7, is as follows: EPEVTQTPSHQVTQMGQEVILRCVPISNHLYFYWYRQILGQKVEFLVSFYNNEISEKSEIFDDQFSVERPDGSNFTLKIRSTKLEDSAMYFCASSPVVAGVGEQYFGPGTRLTVT.

This sequence joins TRBV6-5 and TRBJ2-7; TRBD1 or TRBD2 may be the D gene (7 bases each). Trimming shortened V by 6 bases and J by 6 bases, and 18 bases separated the two germline ends. The CDR3 loop spans 14 amino acids. Germline V lookup: CDR1 MNHEY, CDR2 SVGAGI. The CDR3 DNA is TGTGCCAGCAGCAACGGGGGGACAGTCCTCGAGCAGTACTTC. Amino acids: CASSNGGTVLEQYF.

A few counts support this clone. The chain combines TRBV29-1 with TRBJ2-7; no clear D. V was trimmed by 4 bases and J by 2 bases, leaving 12 bases between them. The CDR3 loop spans 13 amino acids. The germline CDR1 and CDR2 sequences are SQVTM and ANQGSEA. For the CDR3, the DNA is TGCAGCGTTGTTGCCGCGGATACCTACGAGCAGTACTTC. Translated, it gives CSVVAADTYEQYF.

V gene TRBV6-1 combines with J gene TRBJ1-2; D may be TRBD1 (5 bases). V dropped 0 bases and J dropped 10 bases, with 18 bases sitting between them. Germline V gene lookup returns CDR1 MNHNS and CDR2 SASEGT. The CDR3 runs to 15 residues. CDR3 residues: CASSEAVRESRDYTF. The CDR3, as DNA: TGTGCCAGCAGTGAAGCGGTCAGGGAAAGCAGAGACTACACCTTC.

The chain has TRBV5-6 and TRBJ2-7; the match to TRBD1 covers 9 bases. Germline CDR1 reads SGHDT; CDR2 reads YYEEEE. Losses at the gene ends were 5 bases for V and 6 bases for J; bases not matched to a gene: 18. The CDR3 is 17 amino acids. CDR3 DNA sequence: TGTGCCAGCAGTATACCGGGACAGGGTTTTGGTTCACCCGAGCAGTACTTC. Its protein is CASSIPGQGFGSPEQYF.

CDR3 in DNA: TGCGCCAGCAGCCAAGAAGACAGGGACACTGAAGCTTTCTTT. Amino acids: CASSQEDRDTEAFF. The rearrangement uses TRBV4-3 and TRBJ1-1; 7 nucleotides align to TRBD1. This CDR3 has 14 residues. Germline V gene sequence: CDR1 LGHNA, CDR2 YSLEER. V gave up 0 bases and J gave up 3 bases; unmatched junction bases: 1.

The chain uses TRBV9 and TRBJ2-7; no definite D call. Trimming cost V 0 bases and J 4 bases, with 8 bases left between them. Per the germline V gene, CDR1 is SGDLS and CDR2 is YYNGEE. The CDR3 runs to 13 residues. CDR3 loop: CASSVGASYEQYF. The CDR3 DNA reads TGTGCCAGCAGCGTAGGGGCGTCGTACGAGCAGTACTTC.